These 19 T cell receptor beta chains originate from one sample sequenced in a study of blood T cell repertoires in COVID-19. Only in-frame clones appear in the TCRdb table, and some are missing; sequencing was by immunoSEQ multiplex PCR. The table records about 130,000 clones, approximately 89% of them present only once. Material: peripheral blood. Receptors were obtained from a human donor in a cohort sampled during active COVID-19.

J is TRBJ2-3 and V is TRBV5-4; D perhaps matches TRBD1 (6 bases). The CDR3 totals 15 residues. The V end lost 2 bases, the J end lost 0 bases, and 10 bases lay between the germline ends. The germline V gene encodes CDR1 SGHNT and CDR2 YYREEE (reference sequence). The CDR3: CASSFGRGSTDTQYF. In DNA form, the CDR3 reads TGTGCCAGCAGCTTTGGCAGGGGTAGCACAGATACGCAGTATTTT. The full variable domain, with the rest looked up from reference TRBV5-4 and TRBJ2-3, is ETGVTQSPTHLIKTRGQQVTLRCSSQSGHNTVSWYQQALGQGPQFIFQYYREEENGRGNFPPRFSGLQFPNYSSELNVNALELDDSALYLCASSFGRGSTDTQYFGPGTRLTVL.

V and J are TRBV7-2 and TRBJ1-6, with no clear D. CDR1 is SGHTA and CDR2 is FQGNSA in the germline V gene. The CDR3 has 14 amino acids. Deletions cut 6 bases from V and 0 bases from J, with 6 bases between. The CDR3 coding sequence is TGTGCCAGCAGTTACAGCTCCTATAATTCACCCCTCCACTTT. As protein: CASSYSSYNSPLHF.

The chain carries TRBV4-3 and TRBJ2-4; the match to TRBD2 covers 10 bases. Germline CDR1 is LGHNA and CDR2 is YSLEER. Trimming at V came to 1 base and at J to 4 bases, leaving 7 bases not matched to a gene. The CDR3 is 17 residues long. The CDR3 region has the DNA TGCGCCAGCAGCCAAGGGACACTAGCGGGGACTAAAAACATTCAGTACTTC. This encodes CASSQGTLAGTKNIQYF.

The CDR3 is CASKGGENTEAFF. As DNA, the CDR3 is TGTGCCAGCAAAGGGGGGGAGAACACTGAAGCTTTCTTT. The rearrangement uses TRBV5-4 and TRBJ1-1; TRBD1 might be the D (6 bases). V lost 6 bases, J lost 1 base, and 10 bases lay in between. The CDR3 covers 13 residues. Germline assignment: CDR1 SGHNT and CDR2 YYREEE (reference sequence). Full variable domain (remainder filled in from reference TRBV5-4 and TRBJ1-1): ETGVTQSPTHLIKTRGQQVTLRCSSQSGHNTVSWYQQALGQGPQFIFQYYREEENGRGNFPPRFSGLQFPNYSSELNVNALELDDSALYLCASKGGENTEAFFGQGTRLTVV.

This rearrangement joins TRBV6-5 to TRBJ1-1, with TRBD1 matching over 10 bases. The V segment lost 6 bases and the J segment 2 bases; nucleotides outside the gene matches: 6. This CDR3 comprises 15 residues. CDR1 and CDR2 from the germline V gene are MNHEY and SVGAGI. The CDR3 DNA sequence: TGTGCCAGCAGACGAAGGGACAGGGGAAACACTGAAGCTTTCTTT. Amino acid sequence: CASRRRDRGNTEAFF.

The gene calls are TRBV7-2 and TRBJ2-5, with a tentative D call TRBD1 (6 bases). The CDR3 length is 12 residues. With 5 bases removed from V and 5 bases from J, the gap between germline ends came to 9 bases. Germline V lookup: CDR1 SGHTA, CDR2 FQGNSA. The CDR3 is CASSQRGETQYF. The CDR3 nucleotides read TGTGCCAGCAGCCAGAGGGGGGAGACCCAGTACTTC. The full variable domain, with the rest looked up from reference TRBV7-2 and TRBJ2-5, is GAGVSQSPSNKVTEKGKDVELRCDPISGHTALYWYRQSLGQGLEFLIYFQGNSAPDKSGLPSDRFSAERTGGSVSTLTIQRTQQEDSAVYLCASSQRGETQYFGPGTRLLVL.

The chain links TRBV24-1 to TRBJ1-5; D gene unclear. This CDR3 spans 13 amino acids. V dropped 5 bases and J dropped 2 bases, with 6 bases sitting between them. The germline V gene has CDR1 KGHDR and CDR2 SFDVKD. CDR3 nucleotides: TGTGCCACCAGTGGGGAGGGCAATCAGCCCCAGCATTTT. Translation gives CATSGEGNQPQHF.

The CDR3 nucleotides read TGCGCCAGCAGCTCGCCGGGACTAGCAGGAGAGCAGTACTTC. Its translation: CASSSPGLAGEQYF. The genes are TRBV5-1 and TRBJ2-7; 9 bases map to TRBD2. The CDR3 length is 14 residues. The V gene's germline CDR1 is SGHRS and CDR2 YFSETQ. The ends lost 3 bases at V and 7 bases at J; junction bases unmatched: 8.

The V call is TRBV5-6, the J call TRBJ1-2; 10 bases map to TRBD1. From germline, CDR1 is SGHDT and CDR2 YYEEEE. The CDR3 spans 13 residues. The V and J ends lost 4 bases and 6 bases, in that order; junction bases with no gene match: 3. The CDR3 sequence is CASSPGTGDGYTF. For the CDR3, the DNA is TGTGCCAGCAGCCCAGGGACAGGGGATGGCTACACCTTC.

The V gene is TRBV11-3, the J gene TRBJ2-7; the D gene is possibly TRBD2 (6 bases). From germline, CDR1 is SGHNT and CDR2 YENEEA. This CDR3 is built from 13 residues. V was pared by 3 bases and J by 3 bases, with 9 bases between. Written as DNA, the CDR3 is TGTGCCAGCAGCTTGGGGGGAGTCTACGAGCAGTACGTC. Translating gives CASSLGGVYEQYV.

The rearrangement links TRBV11-2 to TRBJ1-2, with 8 nucleotides matching TRBD1. Trimming took 3 bases from V and 5 from J; bases not matched to a gene: 5. CDR1 is SGHAT, CDR2 FQNNGV, per germline. This CDR3 spans 14 amino acids. The CDR3 DNA follows: TGTGCCAGCAGCTTCGGGACAGGATTTTATGGCTACACCTTC. Amino acids: CASSFGTGFYGYTF. The variable domain in full, with the rest retrieved from reference TRBV11-2 and TRBJ1-2, is EAGVAQSPRYKIIEKRQSVAFWCNPISGHATLYWYQQILGQGPKLLIQFQNNGVVDDSQLPKDRFSAERLKGVDSTLKIQPAKLEDSAVYLCASSFGTGFYGYTFGSGTRLTVV.

A few counts support this clone. A junction end diverges from the germline sequence, so it may reflect a read error. The V gene is TRBV7-7, the J gene TRBJ2-5; TRBD2 might be the D (7 bases). CDR1 is SSHAT and CDR2 is FNYEAQ in the germline V gene (reference sequence). The CDR3 sequence is 16 residues long. The CDR3 spells CASSLFGPGGPETQYF. CDR3 nucleotide sequence: TGTGCTAGCAGCTTATTCGGGCCGGGGGGCCCGGAGACCCAGTACTTC. The variable domain in full, with the rest retrieved from reference TRBV7-7 and TRBJ2-5, is GAGVSQSPRYKVTKRGQDVTLRCDPISSHATLYWYQQALGQGPEFLTYFNYEAQPDKSGLPSDRFSAERPEGSISTLTIQRTEQRDSAMYRCASSLFGPGGPETQYFGPGTRLLVL.

The rearrangement uses TRBV3-1 (or the pseudogene TRBV3-2) and TRBJ2-1, with 11 bases identical to TRBD2. The CDR3 sequence is 15 residues long. From germline, CDR1 is LGHDT and CDR2 YNNKEL (reference sequence). V dropped 4 bases and J dropped 5; count of bases not matched to a gene: 4. The CDR3 nucleotides read TGTGCCAGCAGCCGTAGCGGGAGGGCCCACAATGAGCAGTTCTTC. Translated, it gives CASSRSGRAHNEQFF.

The genes are TRBV3-1 (or the pseudogene TRBV3-2) and TRBJ2-1; 12 nucleotides match TRBD2. Per germline, CDR1 LGHDT and CDR2 YNNKEL (reference sequence). V was clipped by 4 bases and J by 8 bases; unmatched bases: 12. The CDR3 extends over 17 amino acids. The CDR3 loop reads CASSPHRPSGGVDEQFF. The CDR3 coding sequence is TGTGCCAGCAGCCCCCACAGACCTAGCGGGGGGGTGGATGAGCAGTTCTTC.

This rearrangement joins TRBV5-1 to TRBJ2-3; maybe TRBD1 (6 bases). The CDR3 covers 15 residues. In germline, CDR1 is SGHRS, CDR2 YFSETQ. The V and J ends lost 5 bases and 1 base respectively, with 14 bases between them. For the CDR3, the DNA is TGCGCCAGCAGTACAGGGATGGTTGGCACAGATACGCAGTATTTT. Amino acid sequence: CASSTGMVGTDTQYF.

This chain connects TRBV7-2 to TRBJ2-2; 7 nucleotides match TRBD1. The germline CDR1 and CDR2 sequences are SGHTA and FQGNSA. The CDR3 contains 15 residues. V trimming: 3 bases; J trimming: 8 bases; junction bases outside the gene matches: 9. CDR3 in DNA: TGTGCCAGCAGCTTTGGGGACAGACCACCAGGGGAGCTGTTTTTT. Protein sequence: CASSFGDRPPGELFF. The variable domain in full, completed from reference TRBV7-2 and TRBJ2-2, reads GAGVSQSPSNKVTEKGKDVELRCDPISGHTALYWYRQSLGQGLEFLIYFQGNSAPDKSGLPSDRFSAERTGGSVSTLTIQRTQQEDSAVYLCASSFGDRPPGELFFGEGSRLTVL.

This clone came up a few times. This rearrangement joins TRBV7-9 to TRBJ2-2, with 9 bases fitting TRBD1. Germline values: CDR1 SEHNR, CDR2 FQNEAQ (reference sequence). Unmatched junction bases numbered 19, after V lost 6 bases and J lost 5 bases. The CDR3 is made up of 19 amino acids. CDR3 amino acids: CASSTGQGQGRVRTGELFF. Written as DNA, the CDR3 is TGTGCCAGCAGTACCGGTCAGGGACAGGGAAGGGTTCGGACCGGGGAGCTGTTTTTT.

With respect to this clone: The junction does not match germline at one end; this may be a read error. The chain joins TRBV10-3 to TRBJ2-7, with 8 bases lining up with TRBD2. From germline, CDR1 is ENHRY and CDR2 SYGVKD. The CDR3 sequence is 14 residues long. The DNA of the CDR3 is TGTGCCACCCGAGAGGCGGGGGGACGAACCGGGGCCCACTTC. The encoded protein is CATREAGGRTGAHF.

The chain has TRBV18 and TRBJ2-7; 9 nucleotides line up with TRBD2. Losses at the gene ends were 5 bases for V and 5 bases for J; bases not matched to a gene: 10. CDR3 length equals 15 residues. Per germline, CDR1 KGHSH and CDR2 LQKENI. This CDR3 reads CASSWTSVSRDEQYF. The CDR3, as DNA: TGTGCCAGCTCATGGACTAGCGTATCGCGGGACGAGCAGTACTTC.